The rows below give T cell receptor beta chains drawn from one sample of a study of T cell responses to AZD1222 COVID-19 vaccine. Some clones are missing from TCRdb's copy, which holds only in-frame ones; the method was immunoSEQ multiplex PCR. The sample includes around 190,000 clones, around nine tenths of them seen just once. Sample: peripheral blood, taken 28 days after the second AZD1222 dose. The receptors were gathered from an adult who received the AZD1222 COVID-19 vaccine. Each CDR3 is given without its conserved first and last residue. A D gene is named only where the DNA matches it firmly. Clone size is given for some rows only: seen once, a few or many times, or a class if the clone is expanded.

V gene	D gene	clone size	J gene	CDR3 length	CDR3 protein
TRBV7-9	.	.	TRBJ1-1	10	ASSLGGAGAF
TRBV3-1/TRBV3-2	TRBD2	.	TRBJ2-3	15	ASSHTTSGGAGDTQY
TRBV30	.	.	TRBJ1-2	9	ASDENYGYT
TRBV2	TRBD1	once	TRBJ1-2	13	ASRARTGGNYGYT
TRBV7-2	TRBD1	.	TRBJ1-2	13	ASSLAGTGGGGYT
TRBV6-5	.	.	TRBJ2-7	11	ASSRTGTYEQY
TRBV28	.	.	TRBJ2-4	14	ASSPSRRLAKNIQY
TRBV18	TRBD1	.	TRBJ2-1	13	ASSPGRTGDNEQF
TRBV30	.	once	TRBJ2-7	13	ACHPIGTSHYEQY
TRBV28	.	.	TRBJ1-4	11	ASTPGHNEKLF
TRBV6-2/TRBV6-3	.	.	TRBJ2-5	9	ASSYGETQY
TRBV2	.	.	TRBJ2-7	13	ASSERGTLPYEQY
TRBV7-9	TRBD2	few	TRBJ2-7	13	ASSFESSGAYEQY
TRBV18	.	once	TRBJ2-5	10	ASSPSAETQY
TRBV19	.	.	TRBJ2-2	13	ASSPIRGGTGELF
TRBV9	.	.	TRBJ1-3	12	ASSQGGSGNTIY
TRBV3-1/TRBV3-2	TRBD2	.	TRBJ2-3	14	ASSRTSGVATDTQY
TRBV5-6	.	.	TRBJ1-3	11	ASSLAGVNTIY
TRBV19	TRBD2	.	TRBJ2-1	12	ASSIERGGDEQF
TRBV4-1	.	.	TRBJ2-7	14	ASSQRGGPATYEQY
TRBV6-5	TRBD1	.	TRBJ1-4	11	ASRLTGTEKLF
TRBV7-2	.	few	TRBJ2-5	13	ASSLGGITQETQY
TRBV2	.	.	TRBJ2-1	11	ASKEGGYNEQF
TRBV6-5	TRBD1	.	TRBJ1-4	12	ASSPGQGREKLF
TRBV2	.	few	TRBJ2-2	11	ATSLLNTGELF
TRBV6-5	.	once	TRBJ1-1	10	AGNRVGTEAF
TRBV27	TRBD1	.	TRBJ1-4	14	ASSLRQGKGNEKLF
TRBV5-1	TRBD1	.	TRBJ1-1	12	ASSWTGANTEAF
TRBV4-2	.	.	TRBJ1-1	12	ASSQVSPNTEAF
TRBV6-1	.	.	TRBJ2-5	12	ASRGTGYQETQY
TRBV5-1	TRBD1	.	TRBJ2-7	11	ASSAGTGDEQY
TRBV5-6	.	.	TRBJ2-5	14	ASSSPSREAQETQY
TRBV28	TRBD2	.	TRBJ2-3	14	ASGPLGTTRTDTQY
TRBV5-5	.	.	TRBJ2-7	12	ASSLGVSTYEQY
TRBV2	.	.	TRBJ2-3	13	ASSGRPPATDTQY
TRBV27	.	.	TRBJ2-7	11	ASSLSTPYEQY
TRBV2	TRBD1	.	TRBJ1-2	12	ASLRQGGIDGYT
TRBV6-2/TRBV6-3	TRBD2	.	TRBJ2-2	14	ASSSSSGGHTGELF
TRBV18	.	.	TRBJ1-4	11	ASSPRGSEKLF
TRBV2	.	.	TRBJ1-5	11	ASRTYSNQPQH
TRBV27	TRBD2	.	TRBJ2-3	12	ASRRRPSGDTQY
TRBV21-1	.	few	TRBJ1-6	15	ASSKVPGARRDSPLH